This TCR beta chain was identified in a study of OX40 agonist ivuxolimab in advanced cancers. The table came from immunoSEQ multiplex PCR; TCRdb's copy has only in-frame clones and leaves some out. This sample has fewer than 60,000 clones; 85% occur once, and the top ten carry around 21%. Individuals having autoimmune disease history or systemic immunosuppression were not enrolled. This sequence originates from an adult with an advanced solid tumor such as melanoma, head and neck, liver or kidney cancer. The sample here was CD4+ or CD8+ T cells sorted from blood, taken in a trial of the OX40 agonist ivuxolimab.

CDR3 in amino acids: CASSDRGSNSPLHF. CDR3 DNA: TGCGCCAGCAGTGACAGGGGTTCCAATTCACCCCTCCACTTT. This chain uses TRBV10-2 with TRBJ1-6, with D perhaps TRBD1 (6 bases). Germline lookup yields CDR1 WSHSY and CDR2 SAAADI. Trimming removed 3 bases at V and 7 bases at J, with 10 bases between. CDR3 size: 14 residues.